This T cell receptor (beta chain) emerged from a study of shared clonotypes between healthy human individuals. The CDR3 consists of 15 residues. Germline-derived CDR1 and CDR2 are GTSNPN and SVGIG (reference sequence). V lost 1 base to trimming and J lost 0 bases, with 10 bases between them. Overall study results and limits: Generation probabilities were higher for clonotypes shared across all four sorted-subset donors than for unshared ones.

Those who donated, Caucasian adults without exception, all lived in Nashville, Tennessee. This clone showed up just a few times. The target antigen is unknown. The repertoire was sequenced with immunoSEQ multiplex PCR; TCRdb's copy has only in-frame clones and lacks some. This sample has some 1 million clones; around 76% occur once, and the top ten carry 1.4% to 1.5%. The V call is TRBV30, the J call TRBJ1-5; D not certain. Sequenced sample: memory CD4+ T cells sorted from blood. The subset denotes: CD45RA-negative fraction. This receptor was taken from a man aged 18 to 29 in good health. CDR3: CAWSDRTGSNQPQHF. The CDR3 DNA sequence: TGTGCCTGGAGTGACCGAACGGGTAGCAATCAGCCCCAGCATTTT.